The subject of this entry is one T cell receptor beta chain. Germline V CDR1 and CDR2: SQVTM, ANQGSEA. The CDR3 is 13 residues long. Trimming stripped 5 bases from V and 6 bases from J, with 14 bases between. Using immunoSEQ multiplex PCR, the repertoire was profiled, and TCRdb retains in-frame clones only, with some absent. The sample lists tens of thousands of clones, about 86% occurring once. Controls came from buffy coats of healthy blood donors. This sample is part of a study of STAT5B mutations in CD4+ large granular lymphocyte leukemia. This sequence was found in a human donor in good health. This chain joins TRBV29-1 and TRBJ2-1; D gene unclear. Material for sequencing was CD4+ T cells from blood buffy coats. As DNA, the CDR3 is TGCAGCGTTCCGCCAGCAGACTTCAATGAGCAGTTCTTC. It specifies CSVPPADFNEQFF.